This T cell receptor (beta chain) stems from a study of T cells expressing NK-cell markers. On the study more broadly: Sorted CD3+CD56+NKG2C+, CD3+CD56+NKG2C- and CD3+CD56-NKG2C+ T-cell subsets were beta-chain profiled. The eight sequenced donors comprised seven who were HCMV-seropositive and one who was seronegative.

This CDR3 is 14 amino acids long. Germline CDR1 reads DFQATT; CDR2 reads SNEGSKA (reference sequence). TCRdb reworked the 5' RACE reads into one entry per CDR3 protein, no DNA. The sample totals roughly 280,000 distinct CDR3 sequences; its top ten clones hold around 0.37%. With regard to this clonotype: The target antigen is unknown.

Study-wide results and caveats: The CD3+CD56-NKG2C+ fraction of several donors was also led by these clonotypes.

The chain couples TRBV20-1 to TRBJ2-1; the TCRdb D gene call, TRBD1, has no DNA to confirm it. Sequencing used blood T cells: a sorted CD56 or NKG2C T cell subset, CD4+ or CD8+ T cells, or bulk PBMC T cells (not recorded which). The receptor comes from a man younger than 30 in good health. CDR3 sequence reads: CSAPHGTKYNEQFF.